This T cell receptor (beta chain) was captured in a study of CD8+ T cells in alopecia areata. Study-level findings and limits: Expanded CD8+ clones among the top 100, and scalp clonality, were significantly decreased by tofacitinib. Many expanded lesional clones persisted during tofacitinib (in both scalp and blood).

Documented treatment: oral pan-JAK inhibitor, 5-10 mg twice daily. Alopecia areata patients gave lesional scalp punch biopsies and peripheral blood samples. With respect to this clone: What it binds is not known.

The CDR3 has 16 amino acids. In germline, CDR1 is SGHTA, CDR2 FQGNSA. The J segment lost 1 base and the V segment lost 1 base, leaving 4 bases of the junction unmatched. RNA extraction was followed by reverse transcription into cDNA, which acted as the sequencing template. Data came from immunoSEQ multiplex PCR; TCRdb stores just in-frame clones and leaves some out. The sample records more than 100,000 clones, around 84% being singletons. This TCR was sampled from a human donor with alopecia areata. The chain links TRBV7-2 to TRBJ2-3; 8 bases fit TRBD2. The specimen comprised CD8+ T cells sorted from blood, sampled around week 30, from a patient treated with tofacitinib. CDR3 bases: TGTGCCAGCAGCTTAGTCGGTAGCGGGGGCACAGATACGCAGTATTTT. Translated: CASSLVGSGGTDTQYF.